This TCR beta chain was retrieved from a study of blood T cells in healthy people across ages. The second PCR ran about 6 to 12 cycles with a sample-barcoded 5' primer and J-beta primers. TCRdb re-called the 5' RACE reads through MiXCR, storing one row per CDR3 protein. Of approximately 820,000 distinct CDR3 sequences in the sample, approximately 44% were seen once. This CDR3 spans 13 amino acids. Per the germline V gene, CDR1 is MNHNY and CDR2 is SVGAGI (reference sequence). V lost 6 bases to trimming and J lost 5 bases, with 13 bases between them. The chain has TRBV6-6 and TRBJ2-5; D may be TRBD1 (5 bases). Sample: blood. The TCR originated in a man in his fifties or sixties in good health. CDR3 amino acids: CASSSVGVETQYF. The DNA for the CDR3 is TGTGCCAGCAGCTCGGTAGGGGTCGAGACCCAGTACTTC.